These 12 T cell receptor beta chains were all obtained from the same sample, sequenced in a study of CD8 T cells in ankylosing spondylitis. Findings and limits, study-wide: Made up of eight highly homologous variants, a TCR beta motif appeared characteristic of ankylosing spondylitis blood.

TCRdb called the 5' RACE reads again in MiXCR, with one record for every CDR3 protein. In the table there are about 800,000 distinct CDR3 sequences, over 9.5% of which are singletons. The antigens for these receptors are not known. Sequencing input: blood, either unsorted or a sorted T cell fraction (not recorded which). The receptors come from a male donor with ankylosing spondylitis.

This clonotype was seen a handful of times. The chain has TRBV24-1 and TRBJ1-2; TRBD1 might be the D (6 bases). The CDR3 runs 13 residues. Germline CDR1 reads KGHDR; CDR2 reads SFDVKD. Trimming pared 7 bases from V and 3 bases from J, leaving 11 bases between. CDR3 bases: TGTGCCACCAGCACAGGGAGGGACTATGGCTACACCTTC. Translation: CATSTGRDYGYTF.

This clonotype showed up just once. V usage is TRBV20-1 and J usage is TRBJ1-1, with D unclear. Germline V gene data show CDR1 as DFQATT and CDR2 as SNEGSKA (reference sequence). The V and J ends lost 3 bases and 6 bases respectively, with 20 bases between them. CDR3 length: 15 amino acids. Here the CDR3 reads CSARSGFLSLAEAFF. The CDR3 coding sequence is TGCAGTGCTAGGTCGGGATTTCTAAGTTTGGCTGAAGCTTTCTTT.

The chain recombines TRBV12-3 or TRBV12-4 with TRBJ1-2; no clear D gene. This CDR3 spans 15 amino acids. V was shortened by 3 bases and J by 6 bases, with 17 bases between the two germline ends. CDR3 region: CASSFLAWSENGYTF. The DNA of the CDR3 is TGTGCCAGCAGTTTCTTAGCCTGGTCGGAGAATGGCTACACCTTC.

A few counts support this clonotype. CDR3 DNA sequence: TGTGCCAGCAGCCTGGGGGGCGTACCGAGCTCCTACGAGCAGTACTTC. Translation gives CASSLGGVPSSYEQYF. J is TRBJ2-7 and V is TRBV9; D possibly matches TRBD1 or TRBD2 (6 bases each). Germline assignment: CDR1 SGDLS and CDR2 YYNGEE. This CDR3 has 16 amino acids. Trimming pared 4 bases from V and 0 bases from J, leaving 17 bases between.

Many counts were recorded for this clonotype. The chain uses TRBV27 and TRBJ2-7, with a tentative D call TRBD1 (6 bases). This CDR3 is built from 16 residues. The V and J ends lost 3 bases and 6 bases respectively, with 21 bases between them. CDR1 is MNHEY and CDR2 is SMNVEV in the germline V gene (reference sequence). Here the CDR3 DNA reads TGTGCCAGCAGTTTCCACGTGTCCAGGGGAAGTTTCGAGCAGTACTTC. Encoded protein: CASSFHVSRGSFEQYF.

This clonotype has at least ten counts. The CDR3 DNA sequence: TGCAGTGCTAGCGACAGCCGTATGGGGTCACCCCTCCACTTT. Protein: CSASDSRMGSPLHF. This chain connects TRBV20-1 to TRBJ1-6, with D possibly TRBD1 on 5 matching bases. Trimming took off 3 bases at V and 10 bases at J, with 16 bases between the two ends. Germline lookup yields CDR1 DFQATT and CDR2 SNEGSKA (reference sequence). The CDR3 sequence is 14 residues long.

The CDR3 bases are TGTGCCAGCAGCTTGGAACCCCGATACGAGCAGTACTTC. Translating it yields CASSLEPRYEQYF. The chain uses TRBV7-2 and TRBJ2-7; D is ambiguous. The V gene lost 3 bases and the J gene lost 4 bases, with 10 bases spanning the gap. Germline V gene sequence: CDR1 SGHTA, CDR2 FQGNSA. The CDR3 totals 13 residues.

The chain has TRBV21-1 and TRBJ2-7; TRBD2 is the table's D call and was not checked against the DNA. TRBV21-1 is listed as a pseudogene. The length of the CDR3 is 14 residues. CDR3 region: CASSKGGASGEQYF. The CDR3 bases are TGTGCCAGCAGCAAGGGCGGGGCTAGCGGCGAGCAGTACTTC.

This clonotype was recorded a few times. V is TRBV4-2 and J is TRBJ2-1, with 13 bases fitting TRBD2. V was clipped by 0 bases and J by 6 bases; unmatched bases: 8. Germline V lookup: CDR1 LGHNA, CDR2 YNFKEQ. The CDR3 contains 18 residues. Written as DNA, the CDR3 is TGTGCCAGCAGCCAAGAGAGGGTACTAGCGGGAGGGTCCAATGAGCAGTTCTTC. Protein: CASSQERVLAGGSNEQFF.

The chain couples TRBV20-1 to TRBJ2-2; 7 bases are a match to TRBD1. The CDR3 is made up of 12 amino acids. Germline values: CDR1 DFQATT, CDR2 SNEGSKA (reference sequence). The CDR3: CSYTRGTGELFF. The CDR3 DNA is TGCAGCTATACCAGGGGGACCGGGGAGCTGTTTTTT.

The chain carries TRBV20-1 and TRBJ2-1, with TRBD2 matching 11 bases. Trimming at V came to 0 bases and at J to 4 bases, leaving 5 bases not matched to a gene. Germline V lookup: CDR1 DFQATT, CDR2 SNEGSKA (reference sequence). There are 16 residues in the CDR3. This CDR3 is CSARDSTSGNYNEQFF. CDR3 DNA: TGCAGTGCTAGAGATTCGACTAGCGGGAATTACAATGAGCAGTTCTTC.

The chain employs TRBV6-2 or TRBV6-3 and TRBJ1-2; no clear D. V shed 3 bases and J shed 3 bases, with 14 bases lying between them. The CDR3 is made up of 15 amino acids. Germline-derived CDR1 and CDR2 are MNHEY and SVGEGT. CDR3 nucleotides: TGTGCCAGCAGTTATACCCGGACGACTCACTATGGCTACACCTTC. Translation: CASSYTRTTHYGYTF.